This T cell receptor beta chain was recovered during a study of tumor-infiltrating lymphocytes in primary liver carcinoma. Whole-study context: Each sample had roughly 3.65 to 7.5 million productive TCRbeta reads regardless of tissue type.

Starting material for RNA and DNA co-extraction consisted of roughly 19-31 mg of unsorted bulk tissue. Using a constant-region primer together with ProtoScript II reverse transcriptase, TCR beta cDNA was made from approximately 500 ng of total RNA. Three nested multiplex PCR rounds, a slightly modified ARM-PCR method, built the TCR beta libraries. With TRBV1-TRBV30 forward primers and a C-beta reverse primer, the first two PCR rounds were run for roughly 9 cycles each. A single record per CDR3 protein comes from TCRdb applying MiXCR to the multiplex PCR reads. The sample has approximately 73,000 distinct CDR3 sequences; over 60% are singletons. J gave up 5 bases and V 1 base, and 9 bases lay outside the gene matches. From germline, CDR1 is SGHDT and CDR2 YYEEEE. The CDR3 runs 16 residues.

The chain recombines TRBV5-6 with TRBJ2-3; 8 nucleotides agree with TRBD2. The material sequenced was liver tumor tissue from sampling region 4. The sample's subset: tumor region T4, right-lateral pole. This sequence was found in a middle-aged man with primary liver carcinoma and hepatitis B virus infection. DNA of the CDR3: TGTGCCAGCAGCTTGCGAACGGGAGGGCTCGGAGATACGCAGTATTTT. Protein: CASSLRTGGLGDTQYF.